This TCR beta chain was found in a study of breast tumors, draining lymph nodes, adjacent tissues. The study's findings and limits: Tumor T cell lymph node origin was a supported hypothesis, not proven. Data fit most tumor T cells coming from lymph node, expanding in tumor.

This CDR3 has 13 residues. V lost 1 base and J lost 3, with 7 bases in between. CDR1 and CDR2 from the germline V gene are SGHDT and YYEEEE. This clonotype was detected ten times or more. Antigen specificity is unknown. Axillary draining lymph nodes of breast cancer patients supplied the node samples. MiXCR, applied by TCRdb to the multiplex PCR reads, yields one record per CDR3 protein. The sample records 290,000 or so distinct CDR3 sequences, 30% to 35% being singletons. The sequencing input was axillary lymph node tissue. The sequence came from a female donor with breast cancer. Some clones in this sample may be carry-over from other donors' samples. This sequence joins TRBV5-6 and TRBJ1-2; D call uncertain. The CDR3 DNA reads TGTGCCAGCAGCTTGCCTCAAGACTATGGCTACACCTTC. This encodes CASSLPQDYGYTF.